This T cell receptor (beta chain) was documented in a study of T cells in localized non-small cell lung cancer (dated by TCRdb to 2019 to 2021). Some background on the complete study: T cell repertoires of a few hundred early-stage NSCLC patients were analyzed, with tumors being compared against uninvolved tumor-adjacent lungs. The cohort comprised around 240 treatment-naïve NSCLC patients with resected, localized lung tumors. A mean age of roughly 66 years was recorded for the NSCLC patients, of whom 129 were male and some 99 were female. The paper as a whole reports these results and caveats: Uninvolved tumor-adjacent lung showed the highest T cell clonality, higher than tumor, which suggests more focused antigenic responses in the uninvolved tumor-adjacent lung. Of the top 100 tumor clones, a median of 57 were detected in paired uninvolved adjacent lung; under 35 were also among that lung's top 100. Longer overall survival was associated with higher T cell density in blood, whereas shorter survival was associated with higher clonality in adjacent lung. Because the study design was exploratory, TCR variables were selected using unadjusted p-values without false-discovery rate correction. Because multi-region tumor sequencing was not performed, intratumor heterogeneity could not be ruled out.

TCR beta CDR3 regions were sequenced from DNA using the immunoSEQ Assay. Concerning the study's data processing: T cell density was computed as TCR beta template counts normalized to usable DNA estimated by amplifying housekeeping genes. Richness was estimated using the preseqR package, with extrapolation to 400,000 templates for PBMC samples and to 120,000 templates for tissue samples. Clonality was calculated as one minus Pielou's evenness. To identify tissue-enriched TCRs, differential abundance testing was run on productive amino-acid clonotypes with a minimum total count of 5 and an alpha of 0.1. The Jaccard Index and the Morisita Overlap Index were used to measure how much the repertoires overlapped between compartments. GLIPH grouped TCR beta CDR3s together with public tetramer-defined viral CDR3s, and a viral motif had to include at least three viral sequences and show V-gene enrichment. The clones in this table, taken by TCRdb from immuneACCESS, are in-frame only. Not every clone is retained; where verified, under half of the shortfall comes from an unresolved V gene, and the cause of the rest is unknown. That table furnishes V, J and clone size, whereas the DNA furnished D and trimming. The sample table records about 78,000 clones; about 83% of these occur just once. The ten largest clones take up under 3.5% of the sample.

At diagnosis, peripheral blood, uninvolved tumor-adjacent lung and tumor were collected and stored as a combination of fresh-frozen and FFPE material. Blood samples were analyzed as peripheral blood mononuclear cells for TCR repertoire profiling. This clone was picked up one time. There is no known antigen for this receptor. No base quality information exists; no much larger clone differs at one position. The germline V and J ends show losses of 7 bases and 3 bases respectively, and no gene match explains 12 bases of the junction. The CDR3 numbers 16 residues from cysteine through phenylalanine. Only the CDR3 DNA is retained, 48 bases long and in frame from the first base. Looking up the germline V gene yields CDR1 LGHNA and CDR2 YNFKEQ.

The specimen was peripheral blood, collected before any cancer treatment. The origin of this receptor is a man between 35 and 75 years old with stage I lung adenocarcinoma. This chain is built from TRBV4-2 and TRBJ2-3, with 8 bases matching TRBD2. The CDR3 is CASTRRGGGRTDTQYF. The DNA is TGTGCCAGCACCCGAAGAGGCGGCGGGAGGACAGATACGCAGTATTTT.